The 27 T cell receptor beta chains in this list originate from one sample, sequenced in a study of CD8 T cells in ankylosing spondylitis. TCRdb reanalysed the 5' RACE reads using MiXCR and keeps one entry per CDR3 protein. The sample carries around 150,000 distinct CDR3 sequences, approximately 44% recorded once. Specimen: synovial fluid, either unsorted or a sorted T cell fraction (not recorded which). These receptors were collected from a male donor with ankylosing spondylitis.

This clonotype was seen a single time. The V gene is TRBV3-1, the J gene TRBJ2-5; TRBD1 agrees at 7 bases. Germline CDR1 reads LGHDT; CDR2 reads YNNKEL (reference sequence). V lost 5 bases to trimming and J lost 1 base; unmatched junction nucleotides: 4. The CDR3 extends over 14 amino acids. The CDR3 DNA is TGTGCCAGCAGCTACAGGGGCCGCCAAGAGACCCAGTACTTC. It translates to CASSYRGRQETQYF.

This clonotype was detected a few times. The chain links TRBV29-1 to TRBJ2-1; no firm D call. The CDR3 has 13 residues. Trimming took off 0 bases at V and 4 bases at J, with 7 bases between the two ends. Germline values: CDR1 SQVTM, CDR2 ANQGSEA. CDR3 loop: CSVEEYEYNEQFF. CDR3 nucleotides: TGCAGCGTTGAAGAGTACGAATACAATGAGCAGTTCTTC.

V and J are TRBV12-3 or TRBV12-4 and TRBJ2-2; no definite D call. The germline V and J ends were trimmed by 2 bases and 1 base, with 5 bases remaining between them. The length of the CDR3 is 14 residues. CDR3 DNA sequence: TGTGCCAGCAGTTTAACAGAGAACACCGGGGAGCTGTTTTTT. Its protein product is CASSLTENTGELFF.

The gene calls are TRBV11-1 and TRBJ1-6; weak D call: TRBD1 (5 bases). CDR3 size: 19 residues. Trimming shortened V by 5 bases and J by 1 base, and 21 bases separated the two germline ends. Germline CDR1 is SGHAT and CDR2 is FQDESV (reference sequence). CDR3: CASSAPRQTGRSYNSPLHF. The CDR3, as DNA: TGTGCCAGCAGCGCCCCTCGCCAAACGGGGCGGTCCTATAATTCACCCCTCCACTTT.

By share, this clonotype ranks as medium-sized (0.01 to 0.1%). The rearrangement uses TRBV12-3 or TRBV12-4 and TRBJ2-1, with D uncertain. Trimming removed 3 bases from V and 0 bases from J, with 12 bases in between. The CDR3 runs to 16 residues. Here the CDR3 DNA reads TGTGCCAGCAGTTTCGATGGAAGGACCTCCTACAATGAGCAGTTCTTC. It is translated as CASSFDGRTSYNEQFF.

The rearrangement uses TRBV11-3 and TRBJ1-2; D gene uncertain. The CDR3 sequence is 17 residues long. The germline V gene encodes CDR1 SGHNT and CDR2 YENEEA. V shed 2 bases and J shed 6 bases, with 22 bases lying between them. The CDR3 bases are TGTGCCAGCAGCTTATTGGGCAGGACGGCCGCTTCGGATGGCTACACCTTC. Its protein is CASSLLGRTAASDGYTF. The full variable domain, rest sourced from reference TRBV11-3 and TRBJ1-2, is EAGVVQSPRYKIIEKKQPVAFWCNPISGHNTLYWYLQNLGQGPELLIRYENEEAVDDSQLPKDRFSAERLKGVDSTLKIQPAELGDSAVYLCASSLLGRTAASDGYTFGSGTRLTVV.

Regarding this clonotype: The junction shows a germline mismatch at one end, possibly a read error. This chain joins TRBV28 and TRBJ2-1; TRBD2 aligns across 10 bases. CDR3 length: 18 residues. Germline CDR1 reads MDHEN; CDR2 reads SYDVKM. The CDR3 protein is CASSIWEPSGSSYNEQFF. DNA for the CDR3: TGTGCCAGCAGTATATGGGAGCCTAGCGGGAGCTCCTACAATGAGCAGTTCTTC. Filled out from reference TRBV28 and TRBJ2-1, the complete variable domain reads DVKVTQSSRYLVKRTGEKVFLECVQDMDHENMFWYRQDPGLGLRLIYFSYDVKMKEKGDIPEGYSVSREKKERFSLILESASTNQTSMYLCASSIWEPSGSSYNEQFFGPGTRLTVL.

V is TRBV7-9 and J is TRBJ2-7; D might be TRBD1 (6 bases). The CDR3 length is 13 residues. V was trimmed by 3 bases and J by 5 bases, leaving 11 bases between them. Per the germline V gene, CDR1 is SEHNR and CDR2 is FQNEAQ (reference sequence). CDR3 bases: TGTGCCAGCAGCTTGCAGGGGATTAACGAGCAGTACTTC. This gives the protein CASSLQGINEQYF.

The CDR3 DNA follows: TGCGCCAGCAGCCACAACAGCGTTAATGAAAAACTGTTTTTT. Protein product: CASSHNSVNEKLFF. V usage is TRBV4-1 and J usage is TRBJ1-4; no clear D. The CDR3 spans 14 residues. Germline V lookup: CDR1 MGHRA, CDR2 YSYEKL. The V and J ends lost 3 bases and 4 bases respectively, with 9 bases between them.

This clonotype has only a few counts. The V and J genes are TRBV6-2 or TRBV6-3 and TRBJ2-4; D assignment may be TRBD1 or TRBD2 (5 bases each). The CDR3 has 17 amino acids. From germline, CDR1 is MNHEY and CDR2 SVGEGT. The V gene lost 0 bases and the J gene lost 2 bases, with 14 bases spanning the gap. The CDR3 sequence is CASSYSRDPGPKNIQYF. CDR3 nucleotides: TGTGCCAGCAGTTACTCGAGGGACCCCGGACCCAAAAACATTCAGTACTTC.

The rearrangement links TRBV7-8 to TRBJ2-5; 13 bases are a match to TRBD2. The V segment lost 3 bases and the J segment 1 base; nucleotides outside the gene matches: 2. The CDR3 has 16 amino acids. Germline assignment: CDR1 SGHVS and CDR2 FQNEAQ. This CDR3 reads CASSLTSGGSQETQYF. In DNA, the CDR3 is TGTGCCAGCAGCTTGACTAGCGGGGGGTCCCAAGAGACCCAGTACTTC.

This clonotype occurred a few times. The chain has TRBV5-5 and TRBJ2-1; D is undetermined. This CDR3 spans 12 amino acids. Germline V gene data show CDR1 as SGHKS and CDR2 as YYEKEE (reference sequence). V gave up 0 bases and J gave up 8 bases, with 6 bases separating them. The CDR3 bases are TGTGCCAGCAGCTTGGGTACGGATGAGCAGTTCTTC. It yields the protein CASSLGTDEQFF. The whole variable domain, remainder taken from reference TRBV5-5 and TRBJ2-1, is DAGVTQSPTHLIKTRGQQVTLRCSPISGHKSVSWYQQVLGQGPQFIFQYYEKEERGRGNFPDRFSARQFPNYSSELNVNALLLGDSALYLCASSLGTDEQFFGPGTRLTVL.

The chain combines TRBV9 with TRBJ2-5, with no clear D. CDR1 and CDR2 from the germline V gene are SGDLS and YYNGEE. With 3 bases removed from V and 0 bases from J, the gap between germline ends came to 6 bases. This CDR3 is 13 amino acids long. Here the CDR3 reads CASSDHYQETQYF. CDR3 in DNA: TGTGCCAGCAGCGATCACTACCAAGAGACCCAGTACTTC.

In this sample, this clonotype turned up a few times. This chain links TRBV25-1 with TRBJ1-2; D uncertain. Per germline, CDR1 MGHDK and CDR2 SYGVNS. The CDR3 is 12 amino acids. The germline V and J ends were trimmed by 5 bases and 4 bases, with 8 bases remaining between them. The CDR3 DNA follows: TGTGCCAGCAGTTTACCGGTCTATGGCTACACCTTC. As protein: CASSLPVYGYTF.

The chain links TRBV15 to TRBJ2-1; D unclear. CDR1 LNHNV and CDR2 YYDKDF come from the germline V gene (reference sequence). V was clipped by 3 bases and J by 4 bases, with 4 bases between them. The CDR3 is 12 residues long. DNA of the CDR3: TGTGCCACCAGCAGGCCATACAATGAGCAGTTCTTC. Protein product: CATSRPYNEQFF.

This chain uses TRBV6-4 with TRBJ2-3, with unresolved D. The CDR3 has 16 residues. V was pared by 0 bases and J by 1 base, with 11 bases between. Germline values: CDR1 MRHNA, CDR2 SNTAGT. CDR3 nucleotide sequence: TGTGCCAGCAGTGACTCCCGCCAGGCTTGCACAGATACGCAGTATTTT. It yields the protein CASSDSRQACTDTQYF.

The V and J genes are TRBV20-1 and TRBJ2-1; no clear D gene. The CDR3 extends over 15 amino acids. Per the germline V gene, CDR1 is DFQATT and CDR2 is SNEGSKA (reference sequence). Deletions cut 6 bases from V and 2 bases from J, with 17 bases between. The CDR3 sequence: CSADRTQGTYNEQFF. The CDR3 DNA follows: TGCAGTGCGGACCGGACGCAAGGTACCTACAATGAGCAGTTCTTC.

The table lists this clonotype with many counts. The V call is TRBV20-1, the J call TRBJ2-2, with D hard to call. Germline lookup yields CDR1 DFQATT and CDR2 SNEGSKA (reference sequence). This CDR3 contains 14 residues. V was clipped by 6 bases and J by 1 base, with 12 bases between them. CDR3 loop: CSAGWDRNTGELFF. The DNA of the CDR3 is TGCAGTGCCGGGTGGGATCGGAACACCGGGGAGCTGTTTTTT.

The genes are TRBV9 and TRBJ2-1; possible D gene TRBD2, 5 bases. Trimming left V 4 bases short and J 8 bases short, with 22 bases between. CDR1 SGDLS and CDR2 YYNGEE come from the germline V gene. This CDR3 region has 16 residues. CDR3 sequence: CASSPRIGERDDEQFF. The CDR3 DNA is TGTGCCAGCAGCCCCCGGATTGGGGAGCGAGACGATGAGCAGTTCTTC.

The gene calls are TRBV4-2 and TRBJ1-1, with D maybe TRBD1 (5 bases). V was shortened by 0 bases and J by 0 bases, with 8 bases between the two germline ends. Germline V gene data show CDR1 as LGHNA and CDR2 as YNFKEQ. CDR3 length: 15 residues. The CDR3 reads CASSQEEGLNTEAFF. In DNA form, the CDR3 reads TGTGCCAGCAGCCAAGAGGAGGGGCTGAACACTGAAGCTTTCTTT.

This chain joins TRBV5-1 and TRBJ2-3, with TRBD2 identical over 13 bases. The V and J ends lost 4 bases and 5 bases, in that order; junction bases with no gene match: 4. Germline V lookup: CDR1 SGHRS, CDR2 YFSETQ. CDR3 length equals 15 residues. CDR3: CASSPGLAGEDTQYF. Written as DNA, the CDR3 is TGCGCCAGCAGCCCAGGACTAGCGGGAGAAGATACGCAGTATTTT.

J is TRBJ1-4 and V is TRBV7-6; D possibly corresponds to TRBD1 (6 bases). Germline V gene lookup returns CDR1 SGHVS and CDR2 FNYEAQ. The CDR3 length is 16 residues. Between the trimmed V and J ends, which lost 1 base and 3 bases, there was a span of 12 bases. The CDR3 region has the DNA TGTGCCAGCAGCTTAGGAACACAGGGCTCTAATGAAAAACTGTTTTTT. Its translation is CASSLGTQGSNEKLFF.

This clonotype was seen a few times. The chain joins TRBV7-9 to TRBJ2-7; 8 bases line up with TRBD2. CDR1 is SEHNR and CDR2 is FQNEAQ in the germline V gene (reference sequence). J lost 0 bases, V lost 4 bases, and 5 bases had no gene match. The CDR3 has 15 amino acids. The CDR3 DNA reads TGTGCCAGCAGCTCCTTAGCGGGGAGCTCCTACGAGCAGTACTTC. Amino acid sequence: CASSSLAGSSYEQYF.

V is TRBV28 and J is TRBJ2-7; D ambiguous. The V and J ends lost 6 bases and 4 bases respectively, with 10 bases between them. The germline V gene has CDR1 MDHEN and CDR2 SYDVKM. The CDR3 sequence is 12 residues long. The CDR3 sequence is CASSRRLYEQYF. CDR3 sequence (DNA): TGTGCCAGCAGCCGTAGGTTATACGAGCAGTACTTC.

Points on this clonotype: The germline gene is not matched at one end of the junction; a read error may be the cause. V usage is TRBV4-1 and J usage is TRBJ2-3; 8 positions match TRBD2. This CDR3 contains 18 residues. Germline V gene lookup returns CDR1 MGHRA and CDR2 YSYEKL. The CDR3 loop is CASSQVPVRAGGTDTQYF. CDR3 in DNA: TGCGCCAGCAGCCAAGTCCCTGTAAGGGCGGGGGGCACGGATACGCAGTATTTT.

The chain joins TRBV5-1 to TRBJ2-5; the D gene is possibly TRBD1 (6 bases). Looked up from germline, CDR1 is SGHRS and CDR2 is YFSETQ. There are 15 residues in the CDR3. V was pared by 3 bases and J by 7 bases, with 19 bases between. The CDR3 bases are TGCGCCAGCAGCTGTCAGGGGATTTCCCGCGGGACCCAGTACTTC. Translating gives CASSCQGISRGTQYF.

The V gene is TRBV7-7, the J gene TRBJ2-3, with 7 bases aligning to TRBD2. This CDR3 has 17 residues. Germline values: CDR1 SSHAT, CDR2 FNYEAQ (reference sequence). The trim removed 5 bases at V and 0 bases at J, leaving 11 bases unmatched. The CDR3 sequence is CASSPAFSGFSTDTQYF. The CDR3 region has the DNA TGTGCCAGCAGCCCCGCCTTTAGCGGGTTCAGCACAGATACGCAGTATTTT.